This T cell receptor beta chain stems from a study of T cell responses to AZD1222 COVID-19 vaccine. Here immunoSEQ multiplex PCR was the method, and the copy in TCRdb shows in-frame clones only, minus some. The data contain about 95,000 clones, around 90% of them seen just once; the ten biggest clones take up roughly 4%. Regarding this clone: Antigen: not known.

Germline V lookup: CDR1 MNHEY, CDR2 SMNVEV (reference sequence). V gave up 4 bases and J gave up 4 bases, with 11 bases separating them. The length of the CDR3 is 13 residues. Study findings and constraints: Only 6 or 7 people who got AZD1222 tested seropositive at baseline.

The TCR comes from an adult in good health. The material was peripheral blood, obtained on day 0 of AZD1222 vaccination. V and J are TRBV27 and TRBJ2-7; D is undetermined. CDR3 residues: CASSSVPRYEQYF. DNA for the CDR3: TGTGCCAGCAGTTCGGTCCCACGATACGAGCAGTACTTC.